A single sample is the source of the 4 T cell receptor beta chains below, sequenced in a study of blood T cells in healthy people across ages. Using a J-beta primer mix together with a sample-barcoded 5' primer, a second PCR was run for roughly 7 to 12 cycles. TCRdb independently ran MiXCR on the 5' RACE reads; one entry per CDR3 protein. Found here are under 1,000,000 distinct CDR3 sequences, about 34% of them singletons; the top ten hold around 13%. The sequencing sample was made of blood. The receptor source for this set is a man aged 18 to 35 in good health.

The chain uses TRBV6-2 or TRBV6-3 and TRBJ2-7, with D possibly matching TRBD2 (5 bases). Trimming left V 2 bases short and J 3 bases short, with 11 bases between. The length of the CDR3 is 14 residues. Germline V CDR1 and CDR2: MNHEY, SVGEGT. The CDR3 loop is CASSYNRRDYEQYF. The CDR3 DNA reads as TGTGCCAGCAGTTACAATCGCCGGGACTACGAGCAGTACTTC.

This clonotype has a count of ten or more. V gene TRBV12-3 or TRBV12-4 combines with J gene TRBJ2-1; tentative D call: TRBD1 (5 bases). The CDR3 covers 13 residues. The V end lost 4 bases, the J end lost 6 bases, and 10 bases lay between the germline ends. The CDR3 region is CASSWGRANEQFF. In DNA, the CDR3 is TGTGCCAGCAGTTGGGGCCGTGCCAATGAGCAGTTCTTC.

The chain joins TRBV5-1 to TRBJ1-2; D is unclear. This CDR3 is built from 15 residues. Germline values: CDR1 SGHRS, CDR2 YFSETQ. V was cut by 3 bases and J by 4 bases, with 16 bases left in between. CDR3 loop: CASSSLPEDSYGYTF. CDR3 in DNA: TGCGCCAGCAGCTCCCTCCCGGAGGATTCCTATGGCTACACCTTC.

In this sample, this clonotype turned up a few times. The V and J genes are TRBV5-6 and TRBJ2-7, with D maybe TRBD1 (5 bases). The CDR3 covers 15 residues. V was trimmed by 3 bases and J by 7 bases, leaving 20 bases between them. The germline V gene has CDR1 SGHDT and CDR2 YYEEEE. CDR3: CASSWGPTALNEQYF. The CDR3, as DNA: TGTGCCAGCAGCTGGGGTCCGACAGCCCTTAATGAGCAGTACTTC.